These T cell receptor beta chains were read from a single sample in a study of somatic mutations in cytotoxic T cells in rheumatoid arthritis. This table comes from immunoSEQ multiplex PCR, and its TCRdb copy is limited to in-frame clones, with some not included. Of 6,000 to 8,500 clones listed, around 79% are singletons. Sequenced input: CD8+ T cells sorted from blood. The source is a woman aged 55-70 years in good health. The CDR3 runs from the conserved cysteine through the conserved F or W. The order of the fields is J gene, D gene, clone size, V gene, CDR3 protein, CDR3 DNA. A D gene is named only where the DNA matches it firmly. Size is omitted from some rows. Given values are once, few, many or a class for expanded clones.

J gene: TRBJ2-7; D gene: TRBD1; clone size: .; V gene: TRBV28; CDR3 protein: CASSHRDREYEQYF; CDR3 DNA: TGTGCCAGCAGTCATAGGGACAGGGAGTACGAGCAGTACTTC
J gene: TRBJ2-5; D gene: TRBD1; clone size: once; V gene: TRBV5-6; CDR3 protein: CASSLADRGRGETQYF; CDR3 DNA: TGTGCCAGCAGCTTGGCGGACAGGGGTAGAGGAGAGACCCAGTACTTC
J gene: TRBJ1-5; D gene: .; clone size: .; V gene: TRBV28; CDR3 protein: CASSFLRTGKESAQHF; CDR3 DNA: TGTGCCAGCAGTTTCCTTAGGACCGGGAAGGAATCGGCCCAGCATTTT
J gene: TRBJ2-3; D gene: .; clone size: .; V gene: TRBV2; CDR3 protein: CAILQTDTQYF; CDR3 DNA: TGTGCCATCCTACAGACAGATACGCAGTATTTT
J gene: TRBJ2-1; D gene: TRBD2; clone size: .; V gene: TRBV5-6; CDR3 protein: CASSDTGTSGRNEQFF; CDR3 DNA: TGTGCCAGCAGCGACACCGGGACTAGCGGGAGAAATGAGCAGTTCTTC
J gene: TRBJ1-5; D gene: .; clone size: .; V gene: TRBV10-3; CDR3 protein: CAISRTALAYSNQPQHF; CDR3 DNA: TGTGCCATCAGTCGGACAGCTCTTGCTTATAGCAATCAGCCCCAGCATTTT
J gene: TRBJ2-7; D gene: .; clone size: .; V gene: TRBV5-1; CDR3 protein: CASSLRDTAAYEQYF; CDR3 DNA: TGCGCCAGCAGCTTGAGGGACACAGCGGCCTACGAGCAGTACTTC
J gene: TRBJ2-5; D gene: .; clone size: .; V gene: TRBV13; CDR3 protein: CASSLGGQIFEETQYF; CDR3 DNA: TGTGCCAGCAGCTTAGGAGGACAGATTTTCGAAGAGACCCAGTACTTC
J gene: TRBJ2-1; D gene: TRBD2; clone size: .; V gene: TRBV7-2; CDR3 protein: CASSPQAGGREQFF; CDR3 DNA: TGTGCCAGCAGCCCCCAAGCGGGAGGGCGTGAGCAGTTCTTC
J gene: TRBJ1-1; D gene: TRBD1; clone size: .; V gene: TRBV13; CDR3 protein: CASSLTGTANTEAFF; CDR3 DNA: TGTGCCAGCAGCTTAACCGGGACAGCGAACACTGAAGCTTTCTTT
J gene: TRBJ2-6; D gene: TRBD1; clone size: .; V gene: TRBV10-3; CDR3 protein: CAISESFRGQGVSGANVLTF; CDR3 DNA: TGTGCCATCAGTGAGTCATTTCGGGGACAGGGAGTATCTGGGGCCAACGTCCTGACTTTC
J gene: TRBJ1-1; D gene: .; clone size: .; V gene: TRBV7-2; CDR3 protein: CASSPAPSPGAFF; CDR3 DNA: TGTGCCAGCAGCCCGGCCCCTTCCCCCGGGGCTTTCTTT
J gene: TRBJ2-7; D gene: .; clone size: .; V gene: TRBV19; CDR3 protein: CASSSGRSYEQYF; CDR3 DNA: TGTGCCAGTAGTAGCGGGCGCTCCTACGAGCAGTACTTC
J gene: TRBJ2-1; D gene: TRBD2; clone size: .; V gene: TRBV14; CDR3 protein: CASSPLSGSVSDEQFF; CDR3 DNA: TGTGCCAGCAGCCCACTGAGCGGGAGCGTCTCGGATGAGCAGTTCTTC
J gene: TRBJ2-2; D gene: TRBD2; clone size: .; V gene: TRBV27; CDR3 protein: CASSFSSGGTGELFF; CDR3 DNA: TGTGCCAGCAGTTTTAGTAGCGGGGGGACCGGGGAGCTGTTTTTT
J gene: TRBJ1-3; D gene: TRBD1; clone size: .; V gene: TRBV5-4; CDR3 protein: CASSLDATGRPGDTIYF; CDR3 DNA: TGTGCCAGCAGCTTGGATGCGACAGGGAGGCCTGGAGACACCATATATTTT
J gene: TRBJ2-7; D gene: .; clone size: .; V gene: TRBV5-6; CDR3 protein: CASSFVTAYEQYF; CDR3 DNA: TGTGCCAGCAGCTTTGTGACAGCCTACGAGCAGTACTTC
J gene: TRBJ1-2; D gene: .; clone size: few; V gene: TRBV29-1; CDR3 protein: CSVEFPEANYGYTF; CDR3 DNA: TGCAGCGTTGAATTTCCGGAGGCCAACTATGGCTACACCTTC
J gene: TRBJ2-7; D gene: TRBD2; clone size: .; V gene: TRBV5-1; CDR3 protein: CASSSSGRDYEQYF; CDR3 DNA: TGCGCCAGCAGCTCTAGCGGGAGGGACTACGAGCAGTACTTC
J gene: TRBJ2-3; D gene: .; clone size: .; V gene: TRBV10-1; CDR3 protein: CASSDLRTDTQYF; CDR3 DNA: TGCGCCAGCAGTGATTTGCGGACAGATACGCAGTATTTT
J gene: TRBJ2-1; D gene: .; clone size: .; V gene: TRBV7-9; CDR3 protein: CASSPRGGSVYNEQFF; CDR3 DNA: TGTGCCAGCAGCCCCAGGGGCGGGAGTGTCTACAATGAGCAGTTCTTC
J gene: TRBJ2-1; D gene: .; clone size: .; V gene: TRBV21-1; CDR3 protein: CASSRLAGPSYNEQFF; CDR3 DNA: TGTGCCAGCAGCAGGCTAGCGGGACCTTCCTACAATGAGCAGTTCTTC
J gene: TRBJ2-7; D gene: TRBD2; clone size: .; V gene: TRBV5-4; CDR3 protein: CASSLEASGSYEQYF; CDR3 DNA: TGTGCCAGCAGCTTGGAGGCTAGCGGAAGCTACGAGCAGTACTTC
J gene: TRBJ2-7; D gene: TRBD1; clone size: once; V gene: TRBV9; CDR3 protein: CASSVQGASYEQYF; CDR3 DNA: TGTGCCAGCAGCGTACAGGGGGCCTCCTACGAGCAGTACTTC
J gene: TRBJ1-1; D gene: TRBD1; clone size: .; V gene: TRBV28; CDR3 protein: CASSFLWGRGGTGGAVWAEAFF; CDR3 DNA: TGTGCCAGCAGTTTCCTATGGGGGCGGGGTGGGACAGGGGGCGCGGTGTGGGCTGAAGCTTTCTTT
J gene: TRBJ1-2; D gene: .; clone size: .; V gene: TRBV7-9; CDR3 protein: CASSLSRYGYTF; CDR3 DNA: TGTGCCAGCAGCTTAAGTCGGTATGGCTACACCTTC
J gene: TRBJ2-2; D gene: .; clone size: few; V gene: TRBV27; CDR3 protein: CASRAGFGELFF; CDR3 DNA: TGTGCCAGCAGGGCAGGGTTTGGGGAGCTGTTTTTT
J gene: TRBJ1-5; D gene: TRBD1; clone size: .; V gene: TRBV6-1; CDR3 protein: CASSEVGDRVSNQPQHF; CDR3 DNA: TGTGCCAGCAGTGAAGTCGGGGACAGGGTTAGCAATCAGCCCCAGCATTTT
J gene: TRBJ1-2; D gene: .; clone size: .; V gene: TRBV4-2; CDR3 protein: CASSHSKTENYGYTF; CDR3 DNA: TGTGCCAGCAGTCATTCGAAGACAGAAAACTATGGCTACACCTTC
J gene: TRBJ1-1; D gene: .; clone size: .; V gene: TRBV27; CDR3 protein: CASRSSSAPDTEAFF; CDR3 DNA: TGTGCCAGCAGGTCTAGCTCGGCCCCTGACACTGAAGCTTTCTTT
J gene: TRBJ1-4; D gene: .; clone size: large; V gene: TRBV4-3; CDR3 protein: CASSQDNQGMDEKLFF; CDR3 DNA: TGCGCCAGCAGCCAAGACAACCAGGGGATGGATGAAAAACTGTTTTTT
J gene: TRBJ2-7; D gene: TRBD2; clone size: once; V gene: TRBV11-3; CDR3 protein: CASSLGALAGGPYEQYF; CDR3 DNA: TGTGCCAGCAGCTTAGGGGCACTAGCGGGAGGGCCGTACGAGCAGTACTTC
J gene: TRBJ1-3; D gene: TRBD1; clone size: .; V gene: TRBV9; CDR3 protein: CASSPGGGGNTIYF; CDR3 DNA: TGTGCCAGCAGCCCAGGGGGCGGGGGAAACACCATATATTTT
J gene: TRBJ2-1; D gene: .; clone size: .; V gene: TRBV9; CDR3 protein: CASTKDGGSSYNEQFF; CDR3 DNA: TGTGCCAGCACCAAAGACGGGGGTAGCTCCTACAATGAGCAGTTCTTC
J gene: TRBJ1-5; D gene: .; clone size: .; V gene: TRBV2; CDR3 protein: CASARRGSNQPQHF; CDR3 DNA: TGTGCCAGCGCCCGGAGGGGTAGCAATCAGCCCCAGCATTTT
J gene: TRBJ2-2; D gene: .; clone size: .; V gene: TRBV4-3; CDR3 protein: CASSQEAVGELFF; CDR3 DNA: TGCGCCAGCAGCCAAGAGGCGGTCGGGGAGCTGTTTTTT
J gene: TRBJ2-3; D gene: TRBD2; clone size: .; V gene: TRBV10-3; CDR3 protein: CAISEGEGYTDTQYF; CDR3 DNA: TGTGCCATCAGTGAGGGGGAGGGCTACACAGATACGCAGTATTTT
J gene: TRBJ2-7; D gene: TRBD2; clone size: .; V gene: TRBV30; CDR3 protein: CAWSHAGGPYEQYF; CDR3 DNA: TGTGCCTGGAGTCACGCGGGAGGGCCCTACGAGCAGTACTTC
J gene: TRBJ1-2; D gene: TRBD1; clone size: .; V gene: TRBV2; CDR3 protein: CASSEATNYRGQGYTF; CDR3 DNA: TGTGCCAGCAGTGAAGCCACAAATTACAGGGGCCAGGGCTACACCTTC
J gene: TRBJ2-5; D gene: .; clone size: .; V gene: TRBV14; CDR3 protein: CASRQSGQETQYF; CDR3 DNA: TGTGCCAGCAGACAGTCCGGACAAGAGACCCAGTACTTC
J gene: TRBJ2-7; D gene: TRBD1; clone size: .; V gene: TRBV4-2; CDR3 protein: CASSQDGTGGSGEQYF; CDR3 DNA: TGTGCCAGCAGCCAAGACGGGACAGGGGGTAGTGGCGAGCAGTACTTC
J gene: TRBJ1-4; D gene: .; clone size: .; V gene: TRBV2; CDR3 protein: CASSESPGQANEKLFF; CDR3 DNA: TGTGCCAGCAGTGAATCCCCGGGACAAGCTAATGAAAAACTGTTTTTT
J gene: TRBJ2-3; D gene: TRBD2; clone size: .; V gene: TRBV28; CDR3 protein: CASSRGLAGNTQYF; CDR3 DNA: TGTGCCAGCAGTCGTGGACTAGCAGGGAATACGCAGTATTTT
J gene: TRBJ1-5; D gene: .; clone size: medium-sized; V gene: TRBV6-6; CDR3 protein: CASSYPLNRANQPQHF; CDR3 DNA: TGTGCCAGCAGTTACCCCTTAAACAGGGCTAATCAGCCCCAGCATTTT
J gene: TRBJ1-2; D gene: TRBD1; clone size: .; V gene: TRBV6-1; CDR3 protein: CASIRTGGHIYGYTF; CDR3 DNA: TGTGCCAGCATAAGGACAGGGGGCCACATCTATGGCTACACCTTC
J gene: TRBJ2-5; D gene: TRBD2; clone size: .; V gene: TRBV9; CDR3 protein: CASSSREGTGGAQYF; CDR3 DNA: TGTGCCAGCAGCTCTCGGGAGGGCACCGGGGGGGCCCAGTACTTC
J gene: TRBJ2-7; D gene: .; clone size: few; V gene: TRBV5-6; CDR3 protein: CASTFREAAFHEQYF; CDR3 DNA: TGTGCCAGCACCTTTAGGGAGGCGGCTTTTCACGAGCAGTACTTC
J gene: TRBJ1-4; D gene: .; clone size: .; V gene: TRBV6-1; CDR3 protein: CASSEGPGGEKLFF; CDR3 DNA: TGTGCCAGCAGTGAAGGCCCCGGAGGGGAAAAACTGTTTTTT
J gene: TRBJ1-2; D gene: .; clone size: large; V gene: TRBV4-3; CDR3 protein: CASSQDTRQVISYGYTF; CDR3 DNA: TGCGCCAGCAGCCAAGATACTAGGCAGGTGATTTCCTATGGCTACACCTTC
J gene: TRBJ2-7; D gene: .; clone size: .; V gene: TRBV5-6; CDR3 protein: CASSYLASEQYF; CDR3 DNA: TGTGCCAGCAGTTACCTAGCGAGCGAGCAGTACTTC
J gene: TRBJ2-2; D gene: TRBD2; clone size: .; V gene: TRBV6-5; CDR3 protein: CASSYRGENTGELFF; CDR3 DNA: TGTGCCAGCAGTTACCGGGGGGAGAACACCGGGGAGCTGTTTTTT